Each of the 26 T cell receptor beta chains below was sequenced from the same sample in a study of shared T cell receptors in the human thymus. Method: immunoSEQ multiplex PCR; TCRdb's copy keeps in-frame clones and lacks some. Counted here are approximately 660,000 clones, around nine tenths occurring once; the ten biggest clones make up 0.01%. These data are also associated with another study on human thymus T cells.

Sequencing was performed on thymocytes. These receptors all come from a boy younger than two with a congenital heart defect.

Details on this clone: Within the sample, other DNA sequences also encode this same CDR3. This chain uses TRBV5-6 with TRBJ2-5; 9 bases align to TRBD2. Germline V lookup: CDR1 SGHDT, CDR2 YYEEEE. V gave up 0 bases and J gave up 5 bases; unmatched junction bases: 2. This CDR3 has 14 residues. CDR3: CASSLGGRGETQYF. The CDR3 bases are TGTGCCAGCAGCTTGGGCGGGAGGGGGGAGACCCAGTACTTC.

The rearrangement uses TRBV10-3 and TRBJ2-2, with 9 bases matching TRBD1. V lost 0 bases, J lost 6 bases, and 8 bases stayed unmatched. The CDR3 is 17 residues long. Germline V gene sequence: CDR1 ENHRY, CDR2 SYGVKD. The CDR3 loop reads CAISESPGQGFAGELFF. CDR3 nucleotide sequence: TGTGCCATCAGTGAGTCTCCGGGACAGGGTTTTGCCGGGGAGCTGTTTTTT.

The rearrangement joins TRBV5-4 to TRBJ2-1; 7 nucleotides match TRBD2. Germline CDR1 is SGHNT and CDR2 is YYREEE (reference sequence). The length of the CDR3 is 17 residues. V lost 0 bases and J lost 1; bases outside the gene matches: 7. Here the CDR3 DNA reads TGTGCCAGCAGCTTGGCCGGGGTCGGGAGGTCCTACAATGAGCAGTTCTTC. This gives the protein CASSLAGVGRSYNEQFF.

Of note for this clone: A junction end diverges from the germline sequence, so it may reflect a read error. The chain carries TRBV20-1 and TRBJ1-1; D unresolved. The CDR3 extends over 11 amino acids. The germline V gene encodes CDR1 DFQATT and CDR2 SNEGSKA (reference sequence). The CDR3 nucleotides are TGCAGTGCTAGGACCGACACCGAAGCTTTCTTT. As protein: CSARTDTEAFF.

CDR3 bases: TGTGCCAGTAGTATAGGCGGGATACTAATAGAGACCCAGTACTTC. It yields the protein CASSIGGILIETQYF. The chain links TRBV19 to TRBJ2-5; TRBD2 is a possible D gene (6 bases). The CDR3 is 15 amino acids. V was trimmed by 1 base and J by 4 bases, leaving 13 bases between them. Per germline, CDR1 LNHDA and CDR2 SQIVND (reference sequence).

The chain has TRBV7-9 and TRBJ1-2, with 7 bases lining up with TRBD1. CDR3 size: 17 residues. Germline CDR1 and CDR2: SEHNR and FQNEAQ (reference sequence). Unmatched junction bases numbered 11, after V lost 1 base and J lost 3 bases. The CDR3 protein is CASSLVGGDSEDYGYTF. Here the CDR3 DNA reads TGTGCCAGCAGCTTAGTAGGAGGGGACAGTGAGGACTATGGCTACACCTTC.

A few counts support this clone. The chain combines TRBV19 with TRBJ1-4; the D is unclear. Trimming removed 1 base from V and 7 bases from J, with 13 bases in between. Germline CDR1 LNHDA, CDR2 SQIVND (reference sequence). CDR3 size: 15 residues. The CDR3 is CASSIGPGCGEKLFF. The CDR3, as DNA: TGTGCCAGTAGTATAGGGCCGGGTTGCGGTGAAAAACTGTTTTTT.

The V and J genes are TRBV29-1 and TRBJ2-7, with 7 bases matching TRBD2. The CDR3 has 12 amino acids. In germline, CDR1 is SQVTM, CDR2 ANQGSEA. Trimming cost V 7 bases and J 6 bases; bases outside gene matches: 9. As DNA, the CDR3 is TGCAGCGCTGCACTAGCGACGAGCGAGCAGTACTTC. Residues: CSAALATSEQYF.

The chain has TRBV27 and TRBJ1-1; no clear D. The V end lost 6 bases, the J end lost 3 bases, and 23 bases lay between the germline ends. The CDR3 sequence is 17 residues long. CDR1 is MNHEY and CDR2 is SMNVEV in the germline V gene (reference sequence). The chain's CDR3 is CASRPQSDKGEDTEAFF. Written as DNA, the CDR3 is TGTGCCAGCAGACCTCAATCCGACAAGGGAGAGGACACTGAAGCTTTCTTT.

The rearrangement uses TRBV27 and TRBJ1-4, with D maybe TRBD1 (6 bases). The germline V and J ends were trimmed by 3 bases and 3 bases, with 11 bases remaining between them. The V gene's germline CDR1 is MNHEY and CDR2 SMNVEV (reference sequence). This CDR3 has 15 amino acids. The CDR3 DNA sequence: TGTGCCAGCAGTTTCCAGGACAGTCCTAATGAAAAACTGTTTTTT. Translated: CASSFQDSPNEKLFF.

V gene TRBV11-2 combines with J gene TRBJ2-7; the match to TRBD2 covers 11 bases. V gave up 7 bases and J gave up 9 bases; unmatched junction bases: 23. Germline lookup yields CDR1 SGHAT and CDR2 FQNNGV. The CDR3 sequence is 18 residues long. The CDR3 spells CASTKGALTSGRGFRQYF. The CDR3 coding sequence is TGTGCCAGCACCAAGGGGGCCCTAACTAGCGGGAGAGGGTTTCGGCAGTACTTC.

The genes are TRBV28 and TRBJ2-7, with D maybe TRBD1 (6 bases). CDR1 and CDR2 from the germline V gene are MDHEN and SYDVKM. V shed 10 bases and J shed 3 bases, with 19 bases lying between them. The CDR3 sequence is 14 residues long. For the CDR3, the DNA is TGTGCCACCTGTAACAGGGTCAGGGGCTACGAGCAGTACTTC. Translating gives CATCNRVRGYEQYF.

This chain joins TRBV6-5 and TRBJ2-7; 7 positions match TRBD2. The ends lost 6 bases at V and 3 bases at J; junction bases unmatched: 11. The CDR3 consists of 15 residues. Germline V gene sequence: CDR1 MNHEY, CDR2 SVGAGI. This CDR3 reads CASRTLAAVFYEQYF. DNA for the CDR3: TGTGCCAGCAGGACCCTAGCGGCGGTTTTCTACGAGCAGTACTTC.

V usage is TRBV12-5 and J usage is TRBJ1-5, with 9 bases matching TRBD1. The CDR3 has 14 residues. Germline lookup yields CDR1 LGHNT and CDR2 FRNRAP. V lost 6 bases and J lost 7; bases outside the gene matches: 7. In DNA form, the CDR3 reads TGTGCTAGTGGCCAACAGGGGGCAAGACAGCCCCAGCATTTT. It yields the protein CASGQQGARQPQHF.

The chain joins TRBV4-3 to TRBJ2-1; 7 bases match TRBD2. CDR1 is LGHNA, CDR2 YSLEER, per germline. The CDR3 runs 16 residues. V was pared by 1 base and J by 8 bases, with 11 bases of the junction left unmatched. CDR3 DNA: TGCGCCAGCAGCCAAGGCGGCGGGAGAAGTTACCATGAGCAGTTCTTC. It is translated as CASSQGGGRSYHEQFF.

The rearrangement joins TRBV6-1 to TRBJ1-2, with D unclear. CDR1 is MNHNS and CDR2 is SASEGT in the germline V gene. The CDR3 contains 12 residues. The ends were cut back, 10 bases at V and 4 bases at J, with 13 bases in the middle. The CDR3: CATTGRSYGYTF. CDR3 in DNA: TGTGCCACCACTGGGAGGTCCTATGGCTACACCTTC.

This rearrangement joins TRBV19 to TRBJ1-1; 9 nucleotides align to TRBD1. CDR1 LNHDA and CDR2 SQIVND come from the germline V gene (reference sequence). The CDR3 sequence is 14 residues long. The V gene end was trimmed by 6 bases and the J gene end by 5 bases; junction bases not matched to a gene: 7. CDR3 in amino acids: CASSLTGGRTEAFF. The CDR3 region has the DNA TGTGCCAGTAGCCTTACAGGGGGCAGAACTGAAGCTTTCTTT.

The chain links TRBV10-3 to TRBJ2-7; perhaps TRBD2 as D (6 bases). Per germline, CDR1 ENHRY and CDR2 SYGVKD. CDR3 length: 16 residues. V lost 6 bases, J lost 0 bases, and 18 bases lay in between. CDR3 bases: TGTGCCATCAGCCCGACCGGGACTCCCCTCTCCTACGAGCAGTACTTC. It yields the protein CAISPTGTPLSYEQYF.

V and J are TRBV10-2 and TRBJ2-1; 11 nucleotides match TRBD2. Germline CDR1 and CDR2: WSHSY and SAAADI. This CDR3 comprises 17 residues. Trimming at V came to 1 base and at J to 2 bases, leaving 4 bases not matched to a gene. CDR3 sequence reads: CASSEFKTSGTYNEQFF. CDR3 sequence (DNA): TGCGCCAGCAGTGAGTTCAAGACTAGCGGGACCTACAATGAGCAGTTCTTC.

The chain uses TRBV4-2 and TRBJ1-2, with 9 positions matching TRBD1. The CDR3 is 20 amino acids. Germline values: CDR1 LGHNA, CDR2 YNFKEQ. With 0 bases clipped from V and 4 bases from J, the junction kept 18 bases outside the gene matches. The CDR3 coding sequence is TGTGCCAGCAGCCAAGATTACGGTGGAAGGACAGGGGTCGCCTCCTATGGCTACACCTTC. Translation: CASSQDYGGRTGVASYGYTF.

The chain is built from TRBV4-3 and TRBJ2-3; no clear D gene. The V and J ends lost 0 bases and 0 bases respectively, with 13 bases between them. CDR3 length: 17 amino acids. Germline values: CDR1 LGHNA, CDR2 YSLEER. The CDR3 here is CASSQDWPGFSTDTQYF. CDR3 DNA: TGCGCCAGCAGCCAAGATTGGCCAGGCTTTAGCACAGATACGCAGTATTTT.

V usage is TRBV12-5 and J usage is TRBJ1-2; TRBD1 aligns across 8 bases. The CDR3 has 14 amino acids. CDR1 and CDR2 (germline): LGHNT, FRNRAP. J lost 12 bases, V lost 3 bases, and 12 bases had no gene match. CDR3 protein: CASGLPAPGQVDTF. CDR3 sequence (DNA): TGTGCTAGTGGTTTACCGGCGCCGGGACAGGTAGACACCTTC. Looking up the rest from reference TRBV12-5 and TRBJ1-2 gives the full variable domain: DARVTQTPRHKVTEMGQEVTMRCQPILGHNTVFWYRQTMMQGLELLAYFRNRAPLDDSGMPKDRFSAEMPDATLATLKIQPSEPRDSAVYFCASGLPAPGQVDTFGSGTRLTVV.

The CDR3 nucleotides read TGCGCCAGCAGCTTCAGGGGCCTCTTCGAGCAGTACTTC. This gives the protein CASSFRGLFEQYF. V is TRBV5-1 and J is TRBJ2-7; D is perhaps TRBD1 (6 bases). This CDR3 has 13 amino acids. Germline CDR1 and CDR2: SGHRS and YFSETQ. The V end lost 2 bases, the J end lost 6 bases, and 12 bases lay between the germline ends.

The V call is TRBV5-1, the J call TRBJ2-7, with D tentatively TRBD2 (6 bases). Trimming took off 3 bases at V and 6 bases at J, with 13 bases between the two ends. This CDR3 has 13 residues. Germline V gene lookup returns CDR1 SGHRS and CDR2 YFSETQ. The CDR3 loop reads CASSSLQGGEQYF. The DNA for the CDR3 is TGCGCCAGCAGCTCCCTCCAGGGAGGCGAGCAGTACTTC.

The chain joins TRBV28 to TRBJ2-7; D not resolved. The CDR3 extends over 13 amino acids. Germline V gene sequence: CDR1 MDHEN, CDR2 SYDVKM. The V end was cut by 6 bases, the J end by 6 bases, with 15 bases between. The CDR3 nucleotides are TGTGCCAGCAGAACGGCGAGGTATCGCGAGCAGTACTTC. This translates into CASRTARYREQYF. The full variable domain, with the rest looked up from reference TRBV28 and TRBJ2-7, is DVKVTQSSRYLVKRTGEKVFLECVQDMDHENMFWYRQDPGLGLRLIYFSYDVKMKEKGDIPEGYSVSREKKERFSLILESASTNQTSMYLCASRTARYREQYFGPGTRLTVT.

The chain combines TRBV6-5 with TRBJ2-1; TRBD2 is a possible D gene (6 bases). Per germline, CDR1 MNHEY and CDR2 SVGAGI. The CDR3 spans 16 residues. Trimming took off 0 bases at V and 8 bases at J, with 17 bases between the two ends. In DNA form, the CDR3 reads TGTGCCAGCAGTTACTCGTTTTGGAGGGAGAACGATGAGCAGTTCTTC. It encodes CASSYSFWRENDEQFF.